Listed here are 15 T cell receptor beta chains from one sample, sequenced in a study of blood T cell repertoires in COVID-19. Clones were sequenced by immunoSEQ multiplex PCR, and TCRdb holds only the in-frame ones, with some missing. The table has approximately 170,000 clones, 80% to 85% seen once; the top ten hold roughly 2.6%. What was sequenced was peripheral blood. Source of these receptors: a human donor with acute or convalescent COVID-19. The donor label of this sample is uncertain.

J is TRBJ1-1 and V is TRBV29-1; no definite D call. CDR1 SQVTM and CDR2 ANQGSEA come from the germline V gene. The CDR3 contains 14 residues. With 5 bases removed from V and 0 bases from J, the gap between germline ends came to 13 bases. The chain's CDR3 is CSVSESGVNTEAFF. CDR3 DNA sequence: TGCAGCGTTTCGGAAAGCGGGGTGAACACTGAAGCTTTCTTT.

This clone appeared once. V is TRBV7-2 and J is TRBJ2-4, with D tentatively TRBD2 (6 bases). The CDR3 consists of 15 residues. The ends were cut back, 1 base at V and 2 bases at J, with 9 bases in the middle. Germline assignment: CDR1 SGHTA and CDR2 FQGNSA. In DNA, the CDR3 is TGTGCCAGCAGCTTAGTTAGCGGTCCCAAAAACATTCAGTACTTC. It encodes CASSLVSGPKNIQYF.

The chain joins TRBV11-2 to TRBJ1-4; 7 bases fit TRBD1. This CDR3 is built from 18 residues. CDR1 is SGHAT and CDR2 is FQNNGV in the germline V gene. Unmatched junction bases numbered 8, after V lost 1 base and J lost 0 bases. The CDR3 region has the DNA TGTGCCAGCAGCTTAGTGGCAGGGGGGACTGCAACTAATGAAAAACTGTTTTTT. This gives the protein CASSLVAGGTATNEKLFF. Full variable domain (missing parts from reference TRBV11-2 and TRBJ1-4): EAGVAQSPRYKIIEKRQSVAFWCNPISGHATLYWYQQILGQGPKLLIQFQNNGVVDDSQLPKDRFSAERLKGVDSTLKIQPAKLEDSAVYLCASSLVAGGTATNEKLFFGSGTQLSVL.

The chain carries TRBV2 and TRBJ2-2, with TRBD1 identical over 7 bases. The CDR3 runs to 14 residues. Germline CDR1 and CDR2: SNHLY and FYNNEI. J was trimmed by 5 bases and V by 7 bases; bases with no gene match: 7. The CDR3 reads CASNRGGETGELFF. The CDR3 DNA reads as TGTGCCAGCAACCGAGGGGGCGAAACCGGGGAGCTGTTTTTT.

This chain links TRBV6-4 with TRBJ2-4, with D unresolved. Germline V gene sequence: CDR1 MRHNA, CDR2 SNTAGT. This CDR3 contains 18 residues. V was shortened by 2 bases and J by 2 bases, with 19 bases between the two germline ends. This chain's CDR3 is CASSDNWSWRQPKNIQYF. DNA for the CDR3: TGTGCCAGCAGTGACAATTGGTCTTGGCGGCAACCCAAAAACATTCAGTACTTC.

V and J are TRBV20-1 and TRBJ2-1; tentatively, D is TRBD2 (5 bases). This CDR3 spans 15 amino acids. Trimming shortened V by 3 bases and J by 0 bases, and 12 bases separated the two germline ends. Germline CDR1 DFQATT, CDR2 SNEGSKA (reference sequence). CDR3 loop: CSASLDYSSYNEQFF. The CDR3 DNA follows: TGCAGTGCTAGTTTAGACTATAGCTCCTACAATGAGCAGTTCTTC.

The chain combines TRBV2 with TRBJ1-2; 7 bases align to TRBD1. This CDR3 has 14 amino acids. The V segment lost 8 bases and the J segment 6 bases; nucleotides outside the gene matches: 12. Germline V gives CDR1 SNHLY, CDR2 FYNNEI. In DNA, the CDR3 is TGTGCCAGCGGCGGTTTTGAGGGGGCGGATGGCTACACCTTC. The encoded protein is CASGGFEGADGYTF.

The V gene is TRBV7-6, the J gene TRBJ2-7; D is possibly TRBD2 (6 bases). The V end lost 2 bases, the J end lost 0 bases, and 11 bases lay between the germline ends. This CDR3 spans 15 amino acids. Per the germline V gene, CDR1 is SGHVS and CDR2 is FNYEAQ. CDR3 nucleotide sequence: TGTGCCAGCAGCTTATCGGGGGTCACCTCCTACGAGCAGTACTTC. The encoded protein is CASSLSGVTSYEQYF.

The CDR3 spells CASSAPRSGTGRPYGYTF. The CDR3 DNA sequence: TGTGCCAGCAGCGCCCCCCGATCAGGGACAGGAAGACCCTATGGCTACACCTTC. The rearrangement uses TRBV9 and TRBJ1-2, with TRBD1 matching 8 bases. Trimming took 3 bases from V and 4 from J; bases not matched to a gene: 17. This CDR3 spans 18 amino acids. Germline V gene data show CDR1 as SGDLS and CDR2 as YYNGEE.

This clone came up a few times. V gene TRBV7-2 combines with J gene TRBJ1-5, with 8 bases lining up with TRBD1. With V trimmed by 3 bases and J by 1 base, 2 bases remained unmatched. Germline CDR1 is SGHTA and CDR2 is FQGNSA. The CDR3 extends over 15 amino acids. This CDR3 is CASSLWTGSNQPQHF. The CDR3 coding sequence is TGTGCCAGCAGCTTGTGGACAGGGAGCAATCAGCCCCAGCATTTT.

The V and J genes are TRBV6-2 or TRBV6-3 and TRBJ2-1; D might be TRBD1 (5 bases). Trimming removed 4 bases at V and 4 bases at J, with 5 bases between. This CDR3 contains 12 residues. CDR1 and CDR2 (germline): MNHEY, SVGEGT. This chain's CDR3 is CASSWTYNEQFF. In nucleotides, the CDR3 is TGTGCCAGCAGTTGGACATACAATGAGCAGTTCTTC.

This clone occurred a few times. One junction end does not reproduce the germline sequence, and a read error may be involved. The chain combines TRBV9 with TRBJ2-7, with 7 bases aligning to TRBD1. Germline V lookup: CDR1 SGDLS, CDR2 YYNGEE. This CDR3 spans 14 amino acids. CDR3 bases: TGTGCCAGCAGCCCTCAGACAGGGTCCTCCGAGCAGTACTTC. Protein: CASSPQTGSSEQYF.

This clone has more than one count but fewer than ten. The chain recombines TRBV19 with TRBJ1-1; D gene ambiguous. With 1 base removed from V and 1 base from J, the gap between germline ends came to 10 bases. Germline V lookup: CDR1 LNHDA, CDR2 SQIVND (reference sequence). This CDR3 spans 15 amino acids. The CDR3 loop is CASSIGSVSNTEAFF. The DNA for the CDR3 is TGTGCCAGTAGTATAGGCTCGGTCTCGAACACTGAAGCTTTCTTT.

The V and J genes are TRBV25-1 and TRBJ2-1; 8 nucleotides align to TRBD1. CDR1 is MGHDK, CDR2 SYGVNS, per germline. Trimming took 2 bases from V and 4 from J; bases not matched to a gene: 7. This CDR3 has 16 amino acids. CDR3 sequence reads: CASSERGTGAYNEQFF. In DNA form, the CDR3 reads TGTGCCAGCAGTGAACGCGGGACAGGTGCGTACAATGAGCAGTTCTTC.

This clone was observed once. CDR3 bases: TGTGCCAGCAGTTCCTGGACTAGCGGGGGCTACGAGCAGTACTTC. Residues: CASSSWTSGGYEQYF. This chain connects TRBV6-2 or TRBV6-3 to TRBJ2-7; the match to TRBD2 covers 13 bases. Germline values: CDR1 MNHEY, CDR2 SVGEGT. V dropped 4 bases and J dropped 3; count of bases not matched to a gene: 3. CDR3 length equals 15 residues.